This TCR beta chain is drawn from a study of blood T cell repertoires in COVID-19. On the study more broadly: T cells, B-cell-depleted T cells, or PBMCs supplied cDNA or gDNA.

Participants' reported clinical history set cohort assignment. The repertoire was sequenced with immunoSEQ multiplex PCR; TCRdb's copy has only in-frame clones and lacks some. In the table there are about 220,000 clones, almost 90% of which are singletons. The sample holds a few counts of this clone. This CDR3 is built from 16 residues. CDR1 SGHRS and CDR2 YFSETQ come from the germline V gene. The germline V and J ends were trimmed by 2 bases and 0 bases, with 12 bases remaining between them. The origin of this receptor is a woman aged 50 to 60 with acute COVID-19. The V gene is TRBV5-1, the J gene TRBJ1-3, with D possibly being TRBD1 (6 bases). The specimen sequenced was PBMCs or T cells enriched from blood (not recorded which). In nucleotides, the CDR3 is TGCGCCAGCAGCTTAGGCAGGGGATACTCTGGAAACACCATATATTTT. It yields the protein CASSLGRGYSGNTIYF.